This record looks at one TCR beta chain sequence and its context. The antigen remains undetermined. This record comes from a study of T cell responses to AZD1222 COVID-19 vaccine. Whole-study results and caveats: Most donors were white British, females outnumbered males, and clonal diversity was possibly underestimated.

This CDR3 is 15 amino acids long. The germline V gene encodes CDR1 MNHEY and CDR2 SVGAGI. V was clipped by 4 bases and J by 3 bases; unmatched bases: 8. Some clones are missing from TCRdb's copy, which holds only in-frame ones; the method was immunoSEQ multiplex PCR. In the table there are roughly 150,000 clones, 80% to 95% of which are singletons. This receptor was identified in an adult in good health. The rearrangement uses TRBV6-5 and TRBJ1-2, with TRBD1 matching 7 bases. Sequencing was performed on peripheral blood, taken on day 0 of AZD1222 vaccination. The CDR3 DNA reads as TGTGCCAGCAGTTCCCCGACAGGGCGGGACTATGGCTACACCTTC. It is translated as CASSSPTGRDYGYTF.